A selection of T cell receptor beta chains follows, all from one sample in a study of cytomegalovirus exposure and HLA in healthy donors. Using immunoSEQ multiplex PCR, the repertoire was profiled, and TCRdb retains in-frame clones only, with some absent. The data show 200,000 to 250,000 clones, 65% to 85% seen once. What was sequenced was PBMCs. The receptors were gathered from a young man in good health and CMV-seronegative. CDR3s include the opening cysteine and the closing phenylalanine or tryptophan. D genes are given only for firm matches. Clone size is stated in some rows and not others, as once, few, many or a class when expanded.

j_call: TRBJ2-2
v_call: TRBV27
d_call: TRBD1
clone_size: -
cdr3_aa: CASRRTGGTGELFF
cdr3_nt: TGTGCCAGCAGGAGGACAGGGGGGACCGGGGAGCTGTTTTTT

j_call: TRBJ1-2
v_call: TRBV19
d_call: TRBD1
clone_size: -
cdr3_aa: CASSPGTANYGYTF
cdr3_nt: TGTGCCAGTAGTCCCGGGACAGCTAACTATGGCTACACCTTC

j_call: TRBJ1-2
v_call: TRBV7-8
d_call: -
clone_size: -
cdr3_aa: CASSLGGRGGYTF
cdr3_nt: TGTGCCAGCAGCTTAGGAGGGCGGGGTGGCTACACCTTC

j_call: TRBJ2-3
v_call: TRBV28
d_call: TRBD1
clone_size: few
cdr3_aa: CASSLKTGWTDTQYF
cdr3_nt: TGTGCCAGCAGTTTAAAGACAGGGTGGACAGATACGCAGTATTTT

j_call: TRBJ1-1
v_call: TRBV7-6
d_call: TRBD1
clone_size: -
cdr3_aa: CASSLGAGQGGLEDTEAFF
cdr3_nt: TGTGCCAGCAGCTTAGGGGCGGGACAGGGAGGATTGGAGGACACTGAAGCTTTCTTT

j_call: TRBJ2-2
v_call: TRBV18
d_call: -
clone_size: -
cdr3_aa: CASSPPLLTGELFF
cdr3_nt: TGTGCCAGCTCACCACCCCTTCTCACCGGGGAGCTGTTTTTT

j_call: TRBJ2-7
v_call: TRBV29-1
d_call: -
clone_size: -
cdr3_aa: CSVVSPGSGLTYEQYF
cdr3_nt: TGCAGCGTTGTCTCCCCGGGGAGCGGCCTAACCTACGAGCAGTACTTC

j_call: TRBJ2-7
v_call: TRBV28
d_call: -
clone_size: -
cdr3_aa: CASSQGLFYEQYF
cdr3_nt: TGTGCCAGCAGCCAGGGACTCTTCTACGAGCAGTACTTC

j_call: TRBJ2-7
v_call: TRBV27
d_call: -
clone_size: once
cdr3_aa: CASSPSRVLREQYF
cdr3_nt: TGTGCCAGCAGTCCCTCCAGGGTTCTTCGCGAGCAGTACTTC

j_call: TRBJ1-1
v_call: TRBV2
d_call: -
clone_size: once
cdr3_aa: CASSIRQERGRAFF
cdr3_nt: TGTGCCAGCAGTATTAGACAGGAGAGGGGGAGAGCTTTCTTT

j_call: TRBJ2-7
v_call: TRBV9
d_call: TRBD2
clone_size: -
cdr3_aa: CASSPQPSGVLYEQYF
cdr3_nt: TGTGCCAGCAGCCCCCAGCCTAGCGGGGTGCTCTACGAGCAGTACTTC

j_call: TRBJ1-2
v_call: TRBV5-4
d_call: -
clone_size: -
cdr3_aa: CASSWTGGNYGYTF
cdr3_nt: TGTGCCAGCAGTTGGACCGGGGGGAACTATGGCTACACCTTC

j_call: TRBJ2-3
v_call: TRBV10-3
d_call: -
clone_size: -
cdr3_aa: CAISESLGGTLWSTDTQYF
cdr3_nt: TGTGCCATCAGTGAGTCACTCGGAGGTACCCTTTGGAGCACAGATACGCAGTATTTT

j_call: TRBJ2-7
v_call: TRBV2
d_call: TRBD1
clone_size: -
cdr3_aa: CASSARDRAEQYF
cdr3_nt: TGTGCCAGCAGTGCCCGGGACAGGGCCGAGCAGTACTTC

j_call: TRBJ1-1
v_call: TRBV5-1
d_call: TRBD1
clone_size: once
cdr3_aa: CASSLRPAPGPQGITEAFF
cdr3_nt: TGCGCCAGCAGCTTACGTCCGGCCCCTGGGCCACAGGGGATCACTGAAGCTTTCTTT

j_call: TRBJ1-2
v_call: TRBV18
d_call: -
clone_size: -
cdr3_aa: CASSPTTGDYGYTF
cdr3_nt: TGTGCCAGCTCACCGACGACAGGAGACTATGGCTACACCTTC

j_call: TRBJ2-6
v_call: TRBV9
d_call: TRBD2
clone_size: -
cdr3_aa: CASSVHRSSGGSGASVLTF
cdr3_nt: TGTGCCAGCAGCGTACATCGAAGTAGCGGGGGCTCTGGGGCCAGCGTCCTGACTTTC

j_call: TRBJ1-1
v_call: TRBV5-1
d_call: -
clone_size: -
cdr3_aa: CASRGNTEAFF
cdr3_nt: TGCGCCAGCCGCGGGAACACTGAAGCTTTCTTT

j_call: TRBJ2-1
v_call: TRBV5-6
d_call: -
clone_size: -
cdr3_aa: CASSLVQAYNEQFF
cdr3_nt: TGTGCCAGCAGCTTGGTACAGGCCTACAATGAGCAGTTCTTC

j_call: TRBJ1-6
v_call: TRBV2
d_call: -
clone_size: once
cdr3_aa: CASRRQAYNSPLHF
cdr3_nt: TGTGCCAGCAGGAGACAGGCCTATAATTCACCCCTCCACTTT

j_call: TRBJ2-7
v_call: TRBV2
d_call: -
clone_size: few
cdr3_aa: CASSSGTLFYEQYF
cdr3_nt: TGTGCCAGCAGTTCCGGGACTCTTTTCTACGAGCAGTACTTC

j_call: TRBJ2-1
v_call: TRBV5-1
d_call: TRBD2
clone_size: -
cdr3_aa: CASSGLGLAGGGEQFF
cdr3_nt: TGCGCCAGCAGCGGGCTAGGACTAGCGGGGGGGGGTGAGCAGTTCTTC

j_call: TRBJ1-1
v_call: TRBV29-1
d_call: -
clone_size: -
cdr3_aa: CSVEDLGRLNTEAFF
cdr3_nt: TGCAGCGTTGAAGATCTGGGCAGATTGAACACTGAAGCTTTCTTT

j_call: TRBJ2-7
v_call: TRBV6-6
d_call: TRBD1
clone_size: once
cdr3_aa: CASSPRDSSYEQYF
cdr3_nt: TGTGCCAGCAGCCCGAGGGACAGCTCCTACGAGCAGTACTTC

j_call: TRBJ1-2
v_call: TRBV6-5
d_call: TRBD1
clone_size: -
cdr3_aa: CASSHNRGSRSYTF
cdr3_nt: TGTGCCAGCAGTCATAACAGGGGGAGTAGGAGCTACACCTTC

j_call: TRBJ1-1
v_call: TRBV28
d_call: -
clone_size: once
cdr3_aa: CASRLESELNTEAFF
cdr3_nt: TGTGCCAGCAGACTCGAAAGTGAACTGAACACTGAAGCTTTCTTT

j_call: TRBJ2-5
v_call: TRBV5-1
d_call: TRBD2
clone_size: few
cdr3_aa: CASSLTSGPLGEQYF
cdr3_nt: TGCGCCAGCAGCTTAACTAGCGGGCCTCTGGGGGAGCAGTACTTC

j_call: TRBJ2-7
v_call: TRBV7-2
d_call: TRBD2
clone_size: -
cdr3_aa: CASSYAGTSYEQYF
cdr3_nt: TGTGCCAGCAGCTATGCCGGGACTAGCTACGAGCAGTACTTC

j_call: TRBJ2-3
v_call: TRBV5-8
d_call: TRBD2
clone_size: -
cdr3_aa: CASSLWGGSTDTQYF
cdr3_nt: TGTGCCAGCAGCTTATGGGGGGGGAGCACAGATACGCAGTATTTT

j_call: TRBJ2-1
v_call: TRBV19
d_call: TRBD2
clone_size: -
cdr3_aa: CASSISGGLNEQFF
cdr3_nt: TGTGCCAGTAGTATTAGCGGGGGGCTCAATGAGCAGTTCTTC

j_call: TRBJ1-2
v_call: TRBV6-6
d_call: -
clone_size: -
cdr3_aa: CASSYPGGGRNYGYTF
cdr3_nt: TGTGCCAGCAGTTACCCCGGGGGGGGGAGGAACTATGGCTACACCTTC

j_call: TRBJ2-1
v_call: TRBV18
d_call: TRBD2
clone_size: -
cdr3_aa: CASSPITSGHNEQFF
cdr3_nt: TGTGCCAGCTCACCAATAACTAGCGGGCACAATGAGCAGTTCTTC

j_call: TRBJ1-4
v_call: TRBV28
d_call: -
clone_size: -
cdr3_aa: CASRTPAPLRKLFF
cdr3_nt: TGTGCCAGCAGAACCCCCGCCCCCCTGAGGAAACTGTTTTTT

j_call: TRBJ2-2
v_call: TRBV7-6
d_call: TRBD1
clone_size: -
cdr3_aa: CASSPWTGSNTGELFF
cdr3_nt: TGTGCCAGCAGCCCCTGGACAGGCTCGAACACCGGGGAGCTGTTTTTT

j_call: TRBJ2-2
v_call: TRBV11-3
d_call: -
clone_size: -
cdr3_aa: CASSFDTGELFF
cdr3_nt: TGTGCCAGCAGCTTCGACACCGGGGAGCTGTTTTTT

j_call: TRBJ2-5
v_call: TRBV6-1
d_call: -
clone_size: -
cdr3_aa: CASTEAMGGPRETQYF
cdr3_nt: TGTGCCAGCACTGAAGCAATGGGGGGGCCGAGAGAGACCCAGTACTTC

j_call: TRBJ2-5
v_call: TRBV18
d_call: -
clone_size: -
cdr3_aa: CASSPFGGGTQETQYF
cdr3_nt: TGTGCCAGCTCACCTTTTGGCGGGGGCACCCAAGAGACCCAGTACTTC

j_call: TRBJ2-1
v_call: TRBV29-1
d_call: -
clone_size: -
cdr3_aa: CSVDSLASWFSYNEQFF
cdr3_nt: TGCAGCGTTGATAGCCTAGCCTCTTGGTTCTCCTACAATGAGCAGTTCTTC

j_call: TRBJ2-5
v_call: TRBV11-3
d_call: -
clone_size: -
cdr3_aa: CASSLDSGTETQYF
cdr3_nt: TGTGCCAGCAGCTTAGATTCAGGCACAGAGACCCAGTACTTC

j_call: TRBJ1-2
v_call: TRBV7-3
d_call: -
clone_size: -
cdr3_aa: CASSLMKQRAPNYGYTF
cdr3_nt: TGTGCCAGCAGCTTAATGAAGCAAAGAGCTCCTAACTATGGCTACACCTTC

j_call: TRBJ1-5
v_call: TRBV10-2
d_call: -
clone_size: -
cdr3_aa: CASSESRSLNQPQHF
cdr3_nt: TGCGCCAGCAGTGAGTCGAGGAGTCTCAATCAGCCCCAGCATTTT

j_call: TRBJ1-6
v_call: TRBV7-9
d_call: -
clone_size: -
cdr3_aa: CASRAFQGASYNSPLHF
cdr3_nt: TGTGCCAGCAGGGCGTTTCAAGGGGCCTCCTATAATTCACCCCTCCACTTT

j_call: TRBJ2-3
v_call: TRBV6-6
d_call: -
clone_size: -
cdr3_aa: CAILGGSTDTQYF
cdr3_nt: TGTGCCATTTTAGGGGGTAGCACAGATACGCAGTATTTT

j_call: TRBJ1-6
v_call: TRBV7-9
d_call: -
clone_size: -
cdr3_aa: CASSPSGPTNSPLHF
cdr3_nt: TGTGCCAGCAGCCCCTCAGGGCCAACTAATTCACCCCTCCACTTT

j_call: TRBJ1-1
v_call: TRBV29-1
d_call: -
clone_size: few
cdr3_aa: CSVEGHQGTEAFF
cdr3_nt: TGCAGCGTTGAAGGGCACCAGGGCACTGAAGCTTTCTTT

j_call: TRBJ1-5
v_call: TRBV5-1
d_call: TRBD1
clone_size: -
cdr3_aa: CASSLGDRGINQPQHF
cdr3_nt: TGCGCCAGCAGCTTGGGGGACAGGGGAATAAATCAGCCCCAGCATTTT

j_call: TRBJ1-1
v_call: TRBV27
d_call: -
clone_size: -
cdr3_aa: CASSLSAAGEAFF
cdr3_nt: TGTGCCAGCAGTTTATCGGCGGCGGGTGAAGCTTTCTTT

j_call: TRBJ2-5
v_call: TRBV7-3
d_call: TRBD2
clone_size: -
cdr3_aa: CASSGTSGETQYF
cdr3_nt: TGTGCCAGCAGCGGGACTAGCGGAGAGACCCAGTACTTC

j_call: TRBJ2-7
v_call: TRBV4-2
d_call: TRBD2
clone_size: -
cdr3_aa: CASRTTSSGPSYEQYF
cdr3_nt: TGTGCCAGCAGAACGACCTCTAGCGGACCCTCCTACGAGCAGTACTTC

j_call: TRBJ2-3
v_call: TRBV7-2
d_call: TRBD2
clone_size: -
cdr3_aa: CASTLGHGGASATQYF
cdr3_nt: TGTGCCAGCACTCTAGGGCACGGGGGGGCGAGTGCTACGCAGTATTTT

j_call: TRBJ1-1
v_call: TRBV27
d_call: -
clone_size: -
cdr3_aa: CASRAGATEAFF
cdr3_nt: TGTGCCAGCAGGGCAGGGGCCACTGAAGCTTTCTTT

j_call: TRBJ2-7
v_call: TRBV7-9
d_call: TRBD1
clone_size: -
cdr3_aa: CASSARTGGYKEQYF
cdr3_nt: TGTGCCAGCAGCGCCCGGACAGGGGGCTATAAGGAGCAGTACTTC

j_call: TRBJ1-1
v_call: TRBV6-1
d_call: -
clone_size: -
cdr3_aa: CASSDRWTEAFF
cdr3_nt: TGTGCCAGCAGTGACAGGTGGACTGAAGCTTTCTTT

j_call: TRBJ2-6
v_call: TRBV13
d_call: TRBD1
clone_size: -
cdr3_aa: CASSPQGAQGASVLTF
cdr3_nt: TGTGCCAGCAGCCCCCAGGGGGCGCAAGGGGCCAGCGTCCTGACTTTC